This TCR beta chain was sequenced for a study of blood T cell repertoires in COVID-19. Study information: The United States, Italy and Spain were the sources of the acute and convalescent COVID-19 samples. Sources were T cells, B-cell-depleted T cells, or PBMCs; the material itself was cDNA or gDNA.

Authors' processing steps: Amplified reference gene primers provided the basis for estimating nucleated cell counts. Only in-frame clones appear in the TCRdb table, and some are missing; sequencing was by immunoSEQ multiplex PCR. The V and J calls and clone size come from that table; D and trimming were worked out from the DNA. The sample carries tens of thousands of clones, about 90% recorded once. V gave up 5 bases and J gave up 3 bases; unmatched junction bases: 3. This CDR3 comprises 13 residues. In germline, CDR1 is SGHNT, CDR2 YYREEE (reference sequence). The sample was peripheral blood. The V and J genes are TRBV5-4 and TRBJ2-7; 9 bases line up with TRBD1. This TCR derives from a human donor in a cohort sampled during active COVID-19. For the CDR3, the DNA is TGTGCCAGCAGGGGGACAGGGAGCTACGAGCAGTACTTC. It yields the protein CASRGTGSYEQYF. Filled out from reference TRBV5-4 and TRBJ2-7, the complete variable domain reads ETGVTQSPTHLIKTRGQQVTLRCSSQSGHNTVSWYQQALGQGPQFIFQYYREEENGRGNFPPRFSGLQFPNYSSELNVNALELDDSALYLCASRGTGSYEQYFGPGTRLTVT.